This T cell receptor beta chain was retrieved from a study of cytomegalovirus exposure and HLA in healthy donors. Study-level information: A subsequent analysis reported that the 120 or so validation repertoires were produced on the same platform that had also been used for the 550 to 750 first-cohort repertoires. Study outcomes and limitations: Cytomegalovirus status, reportedly, was diagnosed with high specificity and sensitivity by the classifier. Most TCR sequences were rare, but some public TCRs occurred in many donors.

Sequenced by immunoSEQ multiplex PCR; TCRdb stores in-frame clones only, minus some. The sample gives 200,000 to 250,000 clones, approximately 87% of which show up once; around 5.5% is in the top ten. Only one count was recorded for this clone. Its specificity is unknown. The sequenced material came from PBMCs. This clonotype was obtained from a woman between 18 and 29 years old in good health and CMV-seronegative.

CDR3 region: CAWSRGLGTNNEQFF. The CDR3 DNA follows: TGTGCCTGGAGTCGAGGGCTAGGTACAAACAATGAGCAGTTCTTC. V usage is TRBV30 and J usage is TRBJ2-1; perhaps TRBD2 as D (5 bases). Trimming took 2 bases from V and 5 from J, leaving 16 bases between them. CDR1 GTSNPN and CDR2 SVGIG come from the germline V gene (reference sequence). This CDR3 has 15 amino acids.